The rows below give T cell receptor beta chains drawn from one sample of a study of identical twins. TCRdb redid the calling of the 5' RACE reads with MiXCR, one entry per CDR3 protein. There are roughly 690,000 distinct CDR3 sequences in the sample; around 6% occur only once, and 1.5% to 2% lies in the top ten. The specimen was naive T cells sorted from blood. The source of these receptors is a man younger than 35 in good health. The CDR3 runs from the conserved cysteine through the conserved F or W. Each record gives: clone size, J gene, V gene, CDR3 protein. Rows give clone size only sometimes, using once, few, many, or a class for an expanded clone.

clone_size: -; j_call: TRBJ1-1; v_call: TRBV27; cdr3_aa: CASSFHGLNTEAFF
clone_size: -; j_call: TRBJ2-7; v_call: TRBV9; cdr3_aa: CASSAGQGAEWEQYF
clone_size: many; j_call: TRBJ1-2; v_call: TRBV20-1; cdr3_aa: CSADPGQSYGYTF
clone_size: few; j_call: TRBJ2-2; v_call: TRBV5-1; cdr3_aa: CASSLGYFRTGTTGELFF
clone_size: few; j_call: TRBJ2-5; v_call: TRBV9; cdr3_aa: CASSVAVGGTTQYF
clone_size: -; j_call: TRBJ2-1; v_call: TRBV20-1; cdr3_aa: CSARSNGQSYNEQFF
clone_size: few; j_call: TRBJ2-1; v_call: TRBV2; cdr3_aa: CASSEQASYNEQFF
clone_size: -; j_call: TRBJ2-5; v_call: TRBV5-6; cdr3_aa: CASSRGGGEETQYF
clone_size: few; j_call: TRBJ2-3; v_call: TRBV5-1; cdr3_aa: CASSPGTSVSTDTQYF
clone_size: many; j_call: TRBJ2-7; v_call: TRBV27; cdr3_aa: CASSLSLAYEQYF
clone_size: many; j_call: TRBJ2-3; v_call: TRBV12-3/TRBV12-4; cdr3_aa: CASGLAGVTDTQYF
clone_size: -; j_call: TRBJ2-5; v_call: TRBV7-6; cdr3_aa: CASSTRQGVGQETQYF
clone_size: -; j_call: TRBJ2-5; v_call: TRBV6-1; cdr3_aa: CASSLTGTGRETQYF
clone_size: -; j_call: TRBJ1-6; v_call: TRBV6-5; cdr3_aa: CASSYSSGAYSPLHF
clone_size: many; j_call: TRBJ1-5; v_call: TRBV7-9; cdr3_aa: CASNPLGPDQPQHF
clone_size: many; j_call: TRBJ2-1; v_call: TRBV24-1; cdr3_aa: CATRAGTHNEQFF
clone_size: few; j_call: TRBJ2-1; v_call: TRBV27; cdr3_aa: CASSPGVTSYNEQFF
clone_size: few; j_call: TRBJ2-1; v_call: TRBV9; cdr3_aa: CASSVAGSPSNEQFF
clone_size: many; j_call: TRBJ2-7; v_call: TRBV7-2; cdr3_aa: CASSLELAGASEQYF
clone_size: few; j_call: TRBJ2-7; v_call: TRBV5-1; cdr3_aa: CASSTGDRSYEQYF
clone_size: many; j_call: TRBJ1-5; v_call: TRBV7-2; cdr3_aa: CASSLAPSQPQHF
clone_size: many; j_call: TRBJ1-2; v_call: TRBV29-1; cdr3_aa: CSVDSNYGYTF
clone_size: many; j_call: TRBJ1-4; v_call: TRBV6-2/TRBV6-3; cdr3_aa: CASRLSGNEKLFF
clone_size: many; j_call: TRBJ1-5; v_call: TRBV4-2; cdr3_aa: CASSQEGFNQPQHF
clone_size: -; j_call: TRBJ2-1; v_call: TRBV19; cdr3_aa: CASTKREKNNEQLF
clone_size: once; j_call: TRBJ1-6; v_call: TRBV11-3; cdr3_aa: CASSTRTGVYNSPLHF
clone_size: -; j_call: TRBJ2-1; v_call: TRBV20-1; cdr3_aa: CSAGPGTTPWSEQFF
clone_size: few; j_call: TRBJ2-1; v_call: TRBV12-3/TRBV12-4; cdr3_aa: CASSLQSEQFF
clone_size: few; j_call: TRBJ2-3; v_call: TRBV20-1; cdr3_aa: CSAREAGGADTQYF
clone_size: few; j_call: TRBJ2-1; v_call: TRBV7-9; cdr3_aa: CASSLVGGSVDNEQFF
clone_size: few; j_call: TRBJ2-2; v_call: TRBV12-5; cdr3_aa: CASGQTGTGELFF
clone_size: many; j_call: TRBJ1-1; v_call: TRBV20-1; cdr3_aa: CSARDFSTGEIEAFF
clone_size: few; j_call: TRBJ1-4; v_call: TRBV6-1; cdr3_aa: CASRWQFNEKLFF
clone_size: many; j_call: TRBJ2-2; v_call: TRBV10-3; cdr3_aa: CAISESMRAGELFF
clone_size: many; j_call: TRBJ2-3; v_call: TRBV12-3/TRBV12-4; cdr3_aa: CASSPGGGGTDTQYF
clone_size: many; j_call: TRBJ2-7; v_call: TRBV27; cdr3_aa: CASSWVGSHEQYF
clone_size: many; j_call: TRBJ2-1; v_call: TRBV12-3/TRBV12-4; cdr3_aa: CASSLSLRVRNYNEQFF
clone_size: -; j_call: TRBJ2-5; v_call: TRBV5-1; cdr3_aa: CASSLDLSGSSQETQYF
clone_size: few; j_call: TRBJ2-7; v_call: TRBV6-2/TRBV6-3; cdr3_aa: CASSFPGTSGNSYEQYF
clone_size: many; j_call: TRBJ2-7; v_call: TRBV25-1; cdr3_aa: CASSEPGQRYEQYF
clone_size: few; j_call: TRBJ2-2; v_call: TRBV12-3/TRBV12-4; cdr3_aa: CASSKAGEVFF
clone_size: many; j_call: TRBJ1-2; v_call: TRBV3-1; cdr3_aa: CASRRGWTAVYTF
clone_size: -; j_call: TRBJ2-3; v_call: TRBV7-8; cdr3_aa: CASTPGETWQYF
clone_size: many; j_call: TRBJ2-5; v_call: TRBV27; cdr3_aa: CASSFTGSETQYF
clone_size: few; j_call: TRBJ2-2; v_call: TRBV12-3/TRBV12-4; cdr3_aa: CASTVGLATGELFF
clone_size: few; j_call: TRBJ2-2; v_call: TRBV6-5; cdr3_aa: CASSSFGIRNTGELFF
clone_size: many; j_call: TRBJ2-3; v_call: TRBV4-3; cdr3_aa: CASSQDGVADTQYF
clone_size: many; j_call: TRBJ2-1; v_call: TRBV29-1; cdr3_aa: CSYAGVSYNEQFF
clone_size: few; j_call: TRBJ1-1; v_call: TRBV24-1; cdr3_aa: CATSDLNTEAFF
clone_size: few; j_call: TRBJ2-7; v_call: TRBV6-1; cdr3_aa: CASSQDGRSAYEQYF
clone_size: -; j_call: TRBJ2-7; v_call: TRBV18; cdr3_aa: CASSPLGPDYEQYF
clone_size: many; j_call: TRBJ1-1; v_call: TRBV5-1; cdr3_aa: CASSLIGTGQNTEAFF
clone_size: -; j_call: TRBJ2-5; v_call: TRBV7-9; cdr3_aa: CASSSLAGALQETQYF
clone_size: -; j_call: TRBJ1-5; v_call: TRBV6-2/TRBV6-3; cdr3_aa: CASSAVVRTGVDQPQHF
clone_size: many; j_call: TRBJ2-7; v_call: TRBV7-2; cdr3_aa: CASSLRPADTYEQYF
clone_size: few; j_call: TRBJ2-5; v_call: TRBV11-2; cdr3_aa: CASSSLANYRASETQYF
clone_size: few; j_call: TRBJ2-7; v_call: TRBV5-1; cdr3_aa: CASSSRTGEYEQYF
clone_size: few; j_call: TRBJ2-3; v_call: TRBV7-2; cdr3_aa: CASSLAGVNTQYF
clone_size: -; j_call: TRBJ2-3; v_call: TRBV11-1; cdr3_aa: CASSRPGVREDTDTQYF